The 10 T cell receptor beta chains below were found in one sample sequenced in a study of metastatic and nonmetastatic thyroid tumors. Thyroid surgery was preceded by no treatment in any patient. MiXCR was used by TCRdb to re-call the PCR reads. The data show approximately 37,000 clones, with approximately 15% seen just once and approximately 3.9% held by the top ten. What was sequenced was blood. The receptors were gathered from a female donor with papillary thyroid cancer or a benign thyroid nodule (not recorded which). Some clones in this sample may be carry-over from other donors' samples.

This clone was detected ten times or more. This rearrangement joins TRBV27 to TRBJ1-1; 7 bases align to TRBD1. Trimming cost V 6 bases and J 1 base; bases outside gene matches: 14. CDR1 and CDR2 from the germline V gene are MNHEY and SMNVEV (reference sequence). The CDR3 extends over 17 amino acids. The CDR3 sequence: CASRSLTQGPANTEAFF. The CDR3 nucleotides are TGTGCCAGCAGGTCCCTCACACAGGGGCCCGCGAACACTGAAGCTTTCTTT.

This clone was detected many times. The chain recombines TRBV7-9 with TRBJ1-2; TRBD1 is a possible D gene (6 bases). V was pared by 7 bases and J by 6 bases, with 15 bases between. This CDR3 contains 13 residues. The germline V gene encodes CDR1 SEHNR and CDR2 FQNEAQ (reference sequence). DNA for the CDR3: TGTGCCAGCATCCCCTCAGGGGTAAATGGCTACACCTTC. This gives the protein CASIPSGVNGYTF.

This clone was seen only a few times. This rearrangement joins TRBV6-4 to TRBJ2-1; 8 positions match TRBD2. The CDR3 totals 15 residues. Germline V gene sequence: CDR1 MRHNA, CDR2 SNTAGT. V was clipped by 0 bases and J by 4 bases; unmatched bases: 2. CDR3 nucleotides: TGTGCCAGCAGTGACTCGAGCGGGAGTTACAATGAGCAGTTCTTC. Translation gives CASSDSSGSYNEQFF.

Many counts were recorded for this clone. The chain recombines TRBV6-1 with TRBJ1-1; 7 nucleotides line up with TRBD1. The CDR3 extends over 13 amino acids. V shed 7 bases and J 5 bases; nucleotides not matched to a gene: 7. CDR1 is MNHNS, CDR2 SASEGT, per germline. The CDR3 nucleotides read TGTGCCAGCACTGGGACAGTCTGGACTGAAGCTTTCTTT. Amino acid sequence: CASTGTVWTEAFF.

A remark on this clone: Within the sample, other DNA sequences also encode this same CDR3. The chain employs TRBV9 and TRBJ2-2; D unresolved. This CDR3 has 13 amino acids. The V end lost 4 bases, the J end lost 8 bases, and 12 bases lay between the germline ends. In germline, CDR1 is SGDLS, CDR2 YYNGEE. CDR3 bases: TGTGCCAGCAGCAAGCCGACGGGTGGGGAGCTGTTTTTT. This gives the protein CASSKPTGGELFF.

The rearrangement joins TRBV20-1 to TRBJ2-2; 8 bases are a match to TRBD2. The CDR3 runs 15 residues. V lost 4 bases to trimming and J lost 11 bases; unmatched junction nucleotides: 15. Germline V gene lookup returns CDR1 DFQATT and CDR2 SNEGSKA (reference sequence). The CDR3 region has the DNA TGCAGTGCTATTAGCGGGAATTATGGAGGCGGTGAGCTGTTTTTT. This gives the protein CSAISGNYGGGELFF.

In its sample, this clone was seen many times. J is TRBJ2-1 and V is TRBV19; possibly TRBD1 or TRBD2 for D (5 bases each). V dropped 5 bases and J dropped 4 bases, with 15 bases sitting between them. The germline CDR1 and CDR2 sequences are LNHDA and SQIVND (reference sequence). The CDR3 sequence is 15 residues long. The CDR3 sequence: CASSSRDSGYNEQFF. The CDR3 bases are TGTGCCAGTAGTTCCCGGGATTCAGGGTACAATGAGCAGTTCTTC.

About this clone: A much larger clonotype is one base distant, so this may be a read error. This chain uses TRBV19 with TRBJ1-2; 7 bases are shared with TRBD1. The CDR3 is 14 amino acids. The germline CDR1 and CDR2 sequences are LNHDA and SQIVND (reference sequence). V shed 6 bases, J shed 4 bases, and the junction held 8 bases outside the gene matches. The CDR3 spells CASRSPDRSYGYTF. As DNA, the CDR3 is TGTGCCAGTAGATCTCCGGACAGGTCCTATGGCTACACCTTC.

Only a few counts were recorded for this clone. The chain carries TRBV6-1 and TRBJ1-3, with 7 bases lining up with TRBD1. The CDR3 consists of 15 residues. Germline CDR1 MNHNS, CDR2 SASEGT. V was clipped by 1 base and J by 7 bases; unmatched bases: 7. CDR3 residues: CASSEEGAGGNTIYF. DNA of the CDR3: TGTGCCAGCAGTGAAGAGGGGGCTGGCGGGAACACCATATATTTT.

By frequency in the sample, this clone is medium-sized (0.01 to 0.1%). The rearrangement links TRBV28 to TRBJ1-5; D unresolved. The ends were cut back, 2 bases at V and 9 bases at J, with 14 bases in the middle. The CDR3 is made up of 14 amino acids. Looked up from germline, CDR1 is MDHEN and CDR2 is SYDVKM. This CDR3 is CASSLVDQFGPQHF. In DNA form, the CDR3 reads TGTGCCAGCAGTTTAGTAGACCAATTCGGGCCCCAGCATTTT.